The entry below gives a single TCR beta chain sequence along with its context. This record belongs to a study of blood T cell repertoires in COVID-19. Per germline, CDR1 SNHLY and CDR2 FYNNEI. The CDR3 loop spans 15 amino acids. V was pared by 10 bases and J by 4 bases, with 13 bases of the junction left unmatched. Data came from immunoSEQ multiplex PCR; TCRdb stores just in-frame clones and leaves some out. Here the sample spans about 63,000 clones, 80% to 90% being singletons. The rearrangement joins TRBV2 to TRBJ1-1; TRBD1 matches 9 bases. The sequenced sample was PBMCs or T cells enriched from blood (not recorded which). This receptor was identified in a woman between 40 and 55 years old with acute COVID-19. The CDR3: CAINGGTGRTTEAFF. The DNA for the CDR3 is TGTGCCATCAACGGCGGGACAGGGCGTACCACTGAAGCTTTCTTT.